The T cell receptor beta chain under discussion was sequenced for a study of T-cell memory formation after mild COVID-19. TCRdb passed the 5' RACE reads through MiXCR, listing each CDR3 protein once. The sample contains a few hundred thousand distinct CDR3 sequences, 15% to 20% of which appear only once. The ends were cut back, 1 base at V and 5 bases at J, with 14 bases in the middle. CDR3 length: 14 amino acids. CDR1 is DFQATT, CDR2 SNEGSKA, per germline (reference sequence). Study findings and constraints: Whereas later expanders leaned CD4+, clones contracting day 15 to 85 showed a balanced CD4/CD8 makeup. Cross-reactive memory seemingly joined, as some responding clones were found in pre-infection memory.

About this clonotype: Its antigen is unknown.

The gene calls are TRBV20-1 and TRBJ1-1; tentative D call: TRBD1 (6 bases). Sequenced sample: PBMCs or a T cell subset sorted from them (not recorded which). This clonotype was sampled from a man aged 18 to 29 who had mild COVID-19 (a few samples of this study predate the infection). Cell type and time point are not known. In DNA form, the CDR3 reads TGCAGTGCTAGAGGTATTCAGGGGAGGACTGAAGCTTTCTTT. Protein product: CSARGIQGRTEAFF.